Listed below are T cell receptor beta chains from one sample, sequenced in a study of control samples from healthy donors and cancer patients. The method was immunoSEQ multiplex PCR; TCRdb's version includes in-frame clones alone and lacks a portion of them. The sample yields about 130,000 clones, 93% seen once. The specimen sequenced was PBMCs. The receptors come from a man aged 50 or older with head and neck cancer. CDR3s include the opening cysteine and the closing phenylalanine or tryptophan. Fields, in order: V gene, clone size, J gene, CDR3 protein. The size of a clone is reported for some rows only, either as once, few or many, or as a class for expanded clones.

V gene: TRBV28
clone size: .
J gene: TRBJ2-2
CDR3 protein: CASSLGGADTGELFF

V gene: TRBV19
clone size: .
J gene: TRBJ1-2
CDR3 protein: CASSGPLGFGGTNYGYTF

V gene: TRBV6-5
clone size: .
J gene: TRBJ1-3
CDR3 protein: CASRGPLSGNTIYF

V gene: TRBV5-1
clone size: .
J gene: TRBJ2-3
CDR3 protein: CASSPSIMADTQYF

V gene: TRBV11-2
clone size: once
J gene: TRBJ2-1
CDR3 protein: CASSLGGTSGIDEQFF

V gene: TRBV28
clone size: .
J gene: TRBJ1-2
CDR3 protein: CASSLEDRRGYGYTF

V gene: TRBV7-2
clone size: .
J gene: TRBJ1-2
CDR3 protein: CASSPSLRAGYTF

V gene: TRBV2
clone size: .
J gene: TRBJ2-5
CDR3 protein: CASTLLRETQYF

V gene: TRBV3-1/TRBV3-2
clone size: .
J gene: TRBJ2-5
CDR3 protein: CASSPFSGGEETQYF

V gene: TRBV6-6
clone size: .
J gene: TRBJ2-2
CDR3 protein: CASSGGAGELFF

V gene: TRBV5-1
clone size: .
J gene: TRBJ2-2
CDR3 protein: CASSLTTGPGELFF

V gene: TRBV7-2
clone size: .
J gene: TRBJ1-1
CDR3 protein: CASSLVSTEAFF

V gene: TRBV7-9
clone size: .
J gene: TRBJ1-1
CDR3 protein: CASSSISGPSRFAEAFF

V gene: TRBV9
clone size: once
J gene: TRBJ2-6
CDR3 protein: CASSNGGTGGLHSGANVLTF

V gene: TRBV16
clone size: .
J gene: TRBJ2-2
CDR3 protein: CASSPPAGRMGGELFF

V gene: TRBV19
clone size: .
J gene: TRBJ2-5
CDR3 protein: CASSQGRGETQYF

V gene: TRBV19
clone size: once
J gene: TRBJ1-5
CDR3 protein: CASSITLAPTNQPQHF

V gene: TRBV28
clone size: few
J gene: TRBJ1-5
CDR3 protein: CASSLHNTGARGQPQHF

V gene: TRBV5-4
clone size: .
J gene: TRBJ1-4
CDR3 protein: CASSLGSGTEKLFF

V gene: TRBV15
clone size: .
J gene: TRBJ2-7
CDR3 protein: CATSVERGYEQYF

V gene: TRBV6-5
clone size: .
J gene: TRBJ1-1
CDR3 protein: CASSNRGREAFF

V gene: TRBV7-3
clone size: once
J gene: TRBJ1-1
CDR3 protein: CASSLTREWSTEAFF

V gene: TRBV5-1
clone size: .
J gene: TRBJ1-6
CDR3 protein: CASSSGQYNSPLHF

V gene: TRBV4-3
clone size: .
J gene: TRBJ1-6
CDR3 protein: CASSQVSGRGYSPLHF

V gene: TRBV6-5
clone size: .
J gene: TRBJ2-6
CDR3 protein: CASSSEASGANVLTF

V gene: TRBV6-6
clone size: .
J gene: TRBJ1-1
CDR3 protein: CASNHNTEAFF

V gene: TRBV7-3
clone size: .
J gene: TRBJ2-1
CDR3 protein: CASSRRGVRGGSNEQFF

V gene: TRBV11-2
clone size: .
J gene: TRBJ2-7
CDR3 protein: CASSSDREEQYF

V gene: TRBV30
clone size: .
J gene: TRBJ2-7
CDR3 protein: CASRDRAREQYF

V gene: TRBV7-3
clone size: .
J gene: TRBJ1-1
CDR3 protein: CASSLMALGSLNTEAFF

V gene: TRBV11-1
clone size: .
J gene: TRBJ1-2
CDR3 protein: CASSQTIDYGYTF

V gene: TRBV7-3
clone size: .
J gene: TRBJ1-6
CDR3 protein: CASSLMANTGSPLHF

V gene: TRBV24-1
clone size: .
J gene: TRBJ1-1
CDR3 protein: CATSVGVNTEAFF

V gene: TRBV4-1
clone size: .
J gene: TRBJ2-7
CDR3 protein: CASSHRSGSYEQYF

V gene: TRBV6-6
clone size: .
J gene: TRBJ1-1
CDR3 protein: CASSYGIVNTEAFF

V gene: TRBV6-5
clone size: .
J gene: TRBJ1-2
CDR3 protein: CASSYSSGVNGYTF

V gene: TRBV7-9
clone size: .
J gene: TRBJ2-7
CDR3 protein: CASSLFISYEQYF

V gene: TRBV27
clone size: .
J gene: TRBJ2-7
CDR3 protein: CASSLGAGPHEQYF

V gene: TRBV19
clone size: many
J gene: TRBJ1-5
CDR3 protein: CASSIVRGYSNQPQHF

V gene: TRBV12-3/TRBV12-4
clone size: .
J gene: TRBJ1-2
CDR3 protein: CASSLSHRYGYTF

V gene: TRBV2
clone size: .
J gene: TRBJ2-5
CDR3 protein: CATSRDRYQETQYF

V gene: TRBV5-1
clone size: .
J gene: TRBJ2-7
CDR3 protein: CASSFPPSYEQYF

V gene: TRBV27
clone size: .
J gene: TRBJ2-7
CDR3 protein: CASSSRWEQYF

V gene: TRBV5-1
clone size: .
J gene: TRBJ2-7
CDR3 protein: CASSLGGITYEQYF

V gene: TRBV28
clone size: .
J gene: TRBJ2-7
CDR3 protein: CASSLFLPGLAGRYEQYF